What follows are 27 T cell receptor beta chains derived from one specimen sequenced in a study of cytomegalovirus exposure and HLA in healthy donors. Vbeta (60) and Jbeta (13) primers were used in the PCR. Clones were sequenced by immunoSEQ multiplex PCR, and TCRdb holds only the in-frame ones, with some missing. This table holds over 90,000 clones, more than 70% found once. The source material was PBMCs. The origin of the receptors is a woman aged 55 to 70 in good health and CMV-seropositive.

The genes are TRBV10-2 and TRBJ2-5, with 11 bases that match TRBD1. The J call is in doubt because the DNA end fits TRBJ2-7 better. This CDR3 is 14 amino acids long. The germline gives CDR1 WSHSY, CDR2 SAAADI. Here the CDR3 reads CASSGTGGPYEQYF. The DNA for the CDR3 is TGCGCCAGCAGTGGGACAGGGGGCCCCTACGAGCAGTACTTC.

This chain uses TRBV5-8 with TRBJ1-6, with D unclear. Per germline, CDR1 SGHTS and CDR2 YDEGEE. Deletions cut 4 bases from V and 4 bases from J, with 9 bases between. CDR3 length: 14 amino acids. The CDR3, as DNA: TGTGCCAGCAGCGGGCGGGAGTATAATTCACCCCTCCACTTT. Its translation: CASSGREYNSPLHF.

The gene calls are TRBV11-2 and TRBJ1-1; no firm D call. Germline values: CDR1 SGHAT, CDR2 FQNNGV. This CDR3 is built from 12 residues. Between the trimmed V and J ends, which lost 5 bases and 7 bases, there was a span of 11 bases. The DNA of the CDR3 is TGTGCCAGCAGCGCAGCGTTTCGTGAAGCTTTCTTT. Amino acids: CASSAAFREAFF.

The gene calls are TRBV2 and TRBJ2-6; 9 bases agree with TRBD2. Germline trimming cut 6 bases from V and 6 bases from J; bases unmatched to any gene: 6. CDR3 length: 15 residues. Germline V gene lookup returns CDR1 SNHLY and CDR2 FYNNEI. The chain's CDR3 is CASSPGTSMANVLTF. In DNA, the CDR3 is TGTGCCAGCAGCCCCGGGACTAGCATGGCCAACGTCCTGACTTTC.

This chain connects TRBV5-4 to TRBJ1-2; TRBD1 agrees at 9 bases. CDR3 length: 13 amino acids. The junction had 6 bases not matched to a gene; V was cut back by 4 bases and J by 8 bases. Per the germline V gene, CDR1 is SGHNT and CDR2 is YYREEE (reference sequence). Written as DNA, the CDR3 is TGTGCCAGCAGCACCGGGACAGGGTTGGGCTACACCTTC. Residues: CASSTGTGLGYTF.

CDR3 in amino acids: CASSGQGGVDTQYF. The CDR3 DNA is TGTGCCAGCAGTGGACAGGGGGGTGTCGATACGCAGTATTTT. V gene TRBV6-4 combines with J gene TRBJ2-3; TRBD1 aligns across 9 bases. Germline V gene data show CDR1 as MRHNA and CDR2 as SNTAGT. CDR3 length: 14 residues. After removal of 4 bases from V and 6 bases from J, the junction contained 5 bases not matched to a gene.

This sequence joins TRBV15 and TRBJ2-7; 13 bases align to TRBD2. Germline CDR1 and CDR2: LNHNV and YYDKDF (reference sequence). Germline trimming cut 3 bases from V and 5 bases from J; bases unmatched to any gene: 7. CDR3 size: 16 residues. The CDR3 spells CATSRDGLAGVDEQYF. The CDR3 DNA reads TGTGCCACCAGCAGGGACGGACTAGCGGGAGTAGACGAGCAGTACTTC.

The chain combines TRBV5-1 with TRBJ2-7; 9 bases line up with TRBD1. CDR3 length equals 16 residues. J was trimmed by 6 bases and V by 4 bases; bases with no gene match: 14. Per germline, CDR1 SGHRS and CDR2 YFSETQ. Here the CDR3 DNA reads TGCGCCAGCAGCACTTCCGGGACAGGGTCATCACGCGAGCAGTACTTC. Its protein product is CASSTSGTGSSREQYF.

This clone was counted once. V and J are TRBV5-4 and TRBJ2-7, with 12 bases identical to TRBD2. CDR1 and CDR2 (germline): SGHNT, YYREEE (reference sequence). CDR3 size: 14 residues. V lost 3 bases, J lost 7 bases, and 5 bases stayed unmatched. CDR3 DNA: TGTGCCAGCAGCTCCAGAGGACTAGCGGGAGAGCAGTACTTC. It codes for CASSSRGLAGEQYF.

The rearrangement joins TRBV7-9 to TRBJ2-3, with TRBD2 matching 10 bases. With 2 bases clipped from V and 2 bases from J, the junction kept 4 bases outside the gene matches. CDR1 is SEHNR and CDR2 is FQNEAQ in the germline V gene (reference sequence). The CDR3 loop spans 16 amino acids. The CDR3 coding sequence is TGTGCCAGCAGCTTATATCTAGCGGGAGTCACAGATACGCAGTATTTT. Amino acid sequence: CASSLYLAGVTDTQYF.

The DNA for the CDR3 is TGTGCCAGCAGCTTCGGACTAGCGGGCAGTGAGCAGTTCTTC. The encoded protein is CASSFGLAGSEQFF. The rearrangement joins TRBV5-5 to TRBJ2-1; 11 nucleotides match TRBD2. This CDR3 contains 14 residues. Germline V gene lookup returns CDR1 SGHKS and CDR2 YYEKEE (reference sequence). With 2 bases clipped from V and 9 bases from J, the junction kept 4 bases outside the gene matches.

This clone has just a few counts. This chain joins TRBV5-8 and TRBJ2-2, with TRBD1 matching 7 bases. The trim removed 5 bases at V and 4 bases at J, leaving 2 bases unmatched. Looked up from germline, CDR1 is SGHTS and CDR2 is YDEGEE. This CDR3 comprises 13 residues. The CDR3 is CASRQGFTGELFF. CDR3 sequence (DNA): TGTGCCAGCAGACAGGGGTTCACCGGGGAGCTGTTTTTT.

The rearrangement joins TRBV28 to TRBJ2-7, with D possibly being TRBD2 (6 bases). The germline V gene encodes CDR1 MDHEN and CDR2 SYDVKM. Trimming left V 10 bases short and J 6 bases short, with 16 bases between. The CDR3 consists of 12 residues. The CDR3 bases are TGTGCCACCTGGCGGGATTCGGGCGAGCAGTACTTC. It encodes CATWRDSGEQYF.

The chain joins TRBV10-3 to TRBJ1-1; TRBD1 agrees at 8 bases. Trimming removed 10 bases from V and 0 bases from J; junction bases left unmatched: 1. From germline, CDR1 is ENHRY and CDR2 SYGVKD. CDR3 length: 12 amino acids. The DNA of the CDR3 is TGTGCCACAGGGGGCCTGAACACTGAAGCTTTCTTT. Its protein is CATGGLNTEAFF.

The gene calls are TRBV5-4 and TRBJ2-7; 9 nucleotides match TRBD1. With V trimmed by 0 bases and J by 2 bases, 0 bases remained unmatched. Germline V gene data show CDR1 as SGHNT and CDR2 as YYREEE (reference sequence). The CDR3 sequence is 14 residues long. The CDR3 bases are TGTGCCAGCAGCTTGGGGGACAGGGCCTACGAGCAGTACTTC. Its translation: CASSLGDRAYEQYF.

The chain's CDR3 is CAWSWGGVTYEQYF. CDR3 sequence (DNA): TGTGCCTGGAGTTGGGGGGGTGTGACCTACGAGCAGTACTTC. The chain couples TRBV30 to TRBJ2-5; TRBD2 aligns across 7 bases. The DNA end is more similar to TRBJ2-7, so the J call may be wrong. CDR1 and CDR2 (germline): GTSNPN, SVGIG (reference sequence). CDR3 length: 14 residues.

This chain links TRBV19 with TRBJ1-4; D perhaps matches TRBD1 (6 bases). Germline CDR1 is LNHDA and CDR2 is SQIVND (reference sequence). Trimming removed 5 bases from V and 4 bases from J, with 11 bases in between. This CDR3 region has 14 residues. The CDR3 DNA follows: TGTGCCAGTAGTGTGCAGGGGCGTAATGAAAAACTGTTTTTT. Translation gives CASSVQGRNEKLFF.

The chain carries TRBV30 and TRBJ2-1; 14 nucleotides agree with TRBD2. The CDR3 is made up of 15 amino acids. The V gene end was trimmed by 2 bases and the J gene end by 6 bases; junction bases not matched to a gene: 3. Looked up from germline, CDR1 is GTSNPN and CDR2 is SVGIG (reference sequence). CDR3 protein: CAWSPGLAGVNEQFF. CDR3 DNA: TGTGCCTGGAGTCCGGGACTAGCGGGAGTCAATGAGCAGTTCTTC.

This clone was counted once. The gene calls are TRBV5-1 and TRBJ2-1; perhaps TRBD1 as D (5 bases). The CDR3 has 13 residues. Germline CDR1 SGHRS, CDR2 YFSETQ. Trimming cost V 1 base and J 7 bases, with 9 bases left between them. The CDR3 reads CASSLQGRNEQFF. The CDR3 bases are TGCGCCAGCAGCTTGCAGGGCCGGAATGAGCAGTTCTTC.

The CDR3 region has the DNA TGTGCCAGCAGTCCACGGAGCTCCTACAATGAGCAGTTCTTC. It translates to CASSPRSSYNEQFF. V usage is TRBV2 and J usage is TRBJ2-1, with unresolved D. Germline CDR1 is SNHLY and CDR2 is FYNNEI. The CDR3 has 14 residues. The V gene lost 5 bases and the J gene lost 0 bases, with 8 bases spanning the gap.

V usage is TRBV9 and J usage is TRBJ2-2, with TRBD1 matching over 8 bases. V dropped 5 bases and J dropped 4; count of bases not matched to a gene: 7. CDR1 and CDR2 from the germline V gene are SGDLS and YYNGEE. This CDR3 is built from 15 residues. The CDR3 sequence is CASSREQGVTGELFF. For the CDR3, the DNA is TGTGCCAGCAGTAGGGAACAGGGGGTCACCGGGGAGCTGTTTTTT. The full variable domain, its missing parts supplied by reference TRBV9 and TRBJ2-2, is DSGVTQTPKHLITATGQRVTLRCSPRSGDLSVYWYQQSLDQGLQFLIQYYNGEERAKGNILERFSAQQFPDLHSELNLSSLELGDSALYFCASSREQGVTGELFFGEGSRLTVL.

J is TRBJ1-2 and V is TRBV27; D unresolved. Germline V gene sequence: CDR1 MNHEY, CDR2 SMNVEV (reference sequence). Between the trimmed V and J ends, which lost 2 bases and 2 bases, there was a span of 9 bases. The CDR3 spans 14 residues. CDR3: CASSLGESNYGYTF. CDR3 sequence (DNA): TGTGCCAGCAGTTTAGGGGAGTCGAACTATGGCTACACCTTC.

The DNA for the CDR3 is TGTGCCAGCAGTGGGACTAGCGGGGAAGTAACCTACGAGCAGTACTTC. Encoded protein: CASSGTSGEVTYEQYF. V gene TRBV6-1 combines with J gene TRBJ2-7; TRBD2 matches 12 bases. The CDR3 contains 16 residues. V was clipped by 4 bases and J by 2 bases; unmatched bases: 6. Germline CDR1 is MNHNS and CDR2 is SASEGT.

The genes are TRBV30 and TRBJ2-5; 7 nucleotides align to TRBD2. V dropped 6 bases and J dropped 1; count of bases not matched to a gene: 5. The CDR3 sequence is 13 residues long. Per the germline V gene, CDR1 is GTSNPN and CDR2 is SVGIG (reference sequence). The CDR3 sequence is CACLLARQETQYF. The CDR3 DNA reads as TGTGCCTGCCTACTAGCGCGCCAAGAGACCCAGTACTTC.

V usage is TRBV29-1 and J usage is TRBJ1-1; 10 nucleotides line up with TRBD1. The CDR3 covers 14 residues. Germline CDR1 and CDR2: SQVTM and ANQGSEA. J gave up 3 bases and V 4 bases, and 5 bases lay outside the gene matches. As DNA, the CDR3 is TGCAGCGTTGGGACAGGGGGATTACACACTGAAGCTTTCTTT. Amino acid sequence: CSVGTGGLHTEAFF.

J is TRBJ1-4 and V is TRBV27, with 8 bases identical to TRBD1. V trimming: 4 bases; J trimming: 0 bases; junction bases outside the gene matches: 4. Looked up from germline, CDR1 is MNHEY and CDR2 is SMNVEV (reference sequence). This CDR3 has 16 amino acids. CDR3 sequence (DNA): TGTGCCAGCAGTTCGACAGGGGCCTCAACTAATGAAAAACTGTTTTTT. It translates to CASSSTGASTNEKLFF.

DNA of the CDR3: TGTGCCAGCAGCCGCGGACTAGCGGGGGCTAGCACAGATACGCAGTATTTT. This codes for CASSRGLAGASTDTQYF. V usage is TRBV7-9 and J usage is TRBJ2-3; 13 bases are shared with TRBD2. CDR1 is SEHNR and CDR2 is FQNEAQ in the germline V gene (reference sequence). The trim removed 5 bases at V and 0 bases at J, leaving 5 bases unmatched. The CDR3 is 17 residues long.